This T cell receptor (beta chain) comes out of a study of blood T cell repertoires in COVID-19. Using immunoSEQ multiplex PCR, the repertoire was profiled, and TCRdb retains in-frame clones only, with some absent. The sample records approximately 100,000 clones, roughly 90% being singletons. This clone has only one observation. The CDR3 covers 16 residues. Germline V lookup: CDR1 LGHDT, CDR2 YNNKEL (reference sequence). Trimming removed 6 bases from V and 3 bases from J; junction bases left unmatched: 13. This chain uses TRBV3-1 (or the pseudogene TRBV3-2) with TRBJ2-5, with 7 bases aligning to TRBD2. Sequenced input: peripheral blood. The source is a human donor with acute or convalescent COVID-19. The donor label of this sample is uncertain. Written as DNA, the CDR3 is TGTGCCAGCAGACCTAGAGGACTAGGGCTAGAAGAGACCCAGTACTTC. Translation: CASRPRGLGLEETQYF.